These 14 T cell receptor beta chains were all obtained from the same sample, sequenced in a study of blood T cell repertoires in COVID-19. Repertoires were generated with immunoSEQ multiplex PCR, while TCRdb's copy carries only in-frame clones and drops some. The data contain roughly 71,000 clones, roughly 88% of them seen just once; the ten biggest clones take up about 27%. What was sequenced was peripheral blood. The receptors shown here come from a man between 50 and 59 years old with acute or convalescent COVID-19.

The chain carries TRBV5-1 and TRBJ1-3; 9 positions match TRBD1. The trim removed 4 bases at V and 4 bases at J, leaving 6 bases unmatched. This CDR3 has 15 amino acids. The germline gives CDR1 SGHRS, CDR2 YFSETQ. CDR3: CASSPHGTGGNTIYF. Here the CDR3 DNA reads TGCGCCAGCAGCCCCCACGGGACAGGGGGAAACACCATATATTTT.

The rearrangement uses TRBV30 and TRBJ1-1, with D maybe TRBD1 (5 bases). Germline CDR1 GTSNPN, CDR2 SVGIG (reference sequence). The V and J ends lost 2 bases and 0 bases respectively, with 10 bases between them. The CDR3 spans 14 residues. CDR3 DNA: TGTGCCTGGAGTTCGGGACTAATGAACACTGAAGCTTTCTTT. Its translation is CAWSSGLMNTEAFF. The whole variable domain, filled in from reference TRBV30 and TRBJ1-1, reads SQTIHQWPATLVQPVGSPLSLECTVEGTSNPNLYWYRQAAGRGLQLLFYSVGIGQISSEVPQNLSASRPQDRQFILSSKKLLLSDSGFYLCAWSSGLMNTEAFFGQGTRLTVV.

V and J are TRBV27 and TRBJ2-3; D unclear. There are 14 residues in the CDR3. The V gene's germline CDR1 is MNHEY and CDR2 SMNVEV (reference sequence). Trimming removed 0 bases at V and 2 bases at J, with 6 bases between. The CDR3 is CASSLSQYTDTQYF. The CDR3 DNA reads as TGTGCCAGCAGTTTATCACAGTACACAGATACGCAGTATTTT.

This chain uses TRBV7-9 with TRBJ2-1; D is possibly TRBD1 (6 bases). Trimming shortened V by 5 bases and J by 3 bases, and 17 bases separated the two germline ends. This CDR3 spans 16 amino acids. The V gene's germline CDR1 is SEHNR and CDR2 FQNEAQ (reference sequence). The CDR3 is CASSKTDRHDYNEQFF. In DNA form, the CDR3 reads TGTGCCAGCAGCAAAACTGACAGGCACGACTACAATGAGCAGTTCTTC.

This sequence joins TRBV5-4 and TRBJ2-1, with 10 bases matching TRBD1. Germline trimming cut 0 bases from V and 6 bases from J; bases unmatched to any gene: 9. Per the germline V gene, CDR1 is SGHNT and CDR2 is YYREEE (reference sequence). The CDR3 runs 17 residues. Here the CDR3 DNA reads TGTGCCAGCAGCTTGGCCGCGGGACAGGGGATTGTCAATGAGCAGTTCTTC. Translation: CASSLAAGQGIVNEQFF.

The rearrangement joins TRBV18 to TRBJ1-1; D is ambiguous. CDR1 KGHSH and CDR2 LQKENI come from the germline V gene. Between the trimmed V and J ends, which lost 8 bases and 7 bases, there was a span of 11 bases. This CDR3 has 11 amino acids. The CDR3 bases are TGTGCCAGCCGCGGGGAATATGAAGCTTTCTTT. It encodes CASRGEYEAFF. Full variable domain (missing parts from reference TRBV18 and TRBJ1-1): NAGVMQNPRHLVRRRGQEARLRCSPMKGHSHVYWYRQLPEEGLKFMVYLQKENIIDESGMPKERFSAEFPKEGPSILRIQQVVRGDSAAYFCASRGEYEAFFGQGTRLTVV.

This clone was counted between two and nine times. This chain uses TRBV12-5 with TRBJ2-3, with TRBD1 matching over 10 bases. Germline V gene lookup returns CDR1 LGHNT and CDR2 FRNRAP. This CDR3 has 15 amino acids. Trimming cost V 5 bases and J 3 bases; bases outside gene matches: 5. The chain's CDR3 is CASGPRQGATDTQYF. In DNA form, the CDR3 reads TGTGCTAGTGGTCCCAGACAGGGGGCGACAGATACGCAGTATTTT. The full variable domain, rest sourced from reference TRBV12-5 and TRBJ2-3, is DARVTQTPRHKVTEMGQEVTMRCQPILGHNTVFWYRQTMMQGLELLAYFRNRAPLDDSGMPKDRFSAEMPDATLATLKIQPSEPRDSAVYFCASGPRQGATDTQYFGPGTRLTVL.

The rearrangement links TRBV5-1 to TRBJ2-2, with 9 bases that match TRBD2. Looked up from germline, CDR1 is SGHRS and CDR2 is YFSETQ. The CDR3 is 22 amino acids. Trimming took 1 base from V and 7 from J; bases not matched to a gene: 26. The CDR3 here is CASSLLLGTSMTSGISGGELFF. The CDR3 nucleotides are TGCGCCAGCAGCTTGTTACTAGGGACGTCTATGACTAGCGGAATTTCTGGCGGGGAGCTGTTTTTT.

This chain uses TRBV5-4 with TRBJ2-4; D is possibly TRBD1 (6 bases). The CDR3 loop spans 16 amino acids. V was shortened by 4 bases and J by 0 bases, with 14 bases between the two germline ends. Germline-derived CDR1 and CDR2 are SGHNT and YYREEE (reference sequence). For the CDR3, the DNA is TGTGCCAGCAGCGAGGACAGTCTCTTAGCCAAAAACATTCAGTACTTC. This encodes CASSEDSLLAKNIQYF.

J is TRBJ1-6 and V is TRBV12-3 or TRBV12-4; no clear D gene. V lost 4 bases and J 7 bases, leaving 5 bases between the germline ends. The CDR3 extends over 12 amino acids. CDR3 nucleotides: TGTGCCAGCAGTTCAGGAAATTCACCCCTCCACTTT. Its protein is CASSSGNSPLHF.

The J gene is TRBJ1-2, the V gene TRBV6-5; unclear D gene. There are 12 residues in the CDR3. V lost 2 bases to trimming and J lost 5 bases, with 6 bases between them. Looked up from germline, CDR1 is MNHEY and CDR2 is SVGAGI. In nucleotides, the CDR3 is TGTGCCAGCAGTTACCCCGGGTATGGCTACACCTTC. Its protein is CASSYPGYGYTF.

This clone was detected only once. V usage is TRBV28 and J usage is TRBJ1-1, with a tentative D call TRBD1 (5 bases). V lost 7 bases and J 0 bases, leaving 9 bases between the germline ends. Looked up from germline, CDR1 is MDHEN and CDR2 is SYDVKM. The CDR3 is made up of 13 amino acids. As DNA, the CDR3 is TGTGCCAGCATAGGGGCTCTGAACACTGAAGCTTTCTTT. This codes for CASIGALNTEAFF.

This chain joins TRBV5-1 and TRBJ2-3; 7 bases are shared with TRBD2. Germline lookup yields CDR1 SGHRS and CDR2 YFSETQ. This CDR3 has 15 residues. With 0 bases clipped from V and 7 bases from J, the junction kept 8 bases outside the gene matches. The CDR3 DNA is TGCGCCAGCAGCTTGGAGGCGGGGGTTGTGAATACGCAGTATTTT. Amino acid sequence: CASSLEAGVVNTQYF.

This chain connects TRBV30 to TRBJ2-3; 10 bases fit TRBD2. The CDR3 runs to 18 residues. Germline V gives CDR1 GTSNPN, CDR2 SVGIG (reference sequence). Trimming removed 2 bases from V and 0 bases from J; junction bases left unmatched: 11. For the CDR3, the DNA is TGTGCCTGGAGTACCCCTTTAGCGGGGGGCCTTAGCACAGATACGCAGTATTTT. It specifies CAWSTPLAGGLSTDTQYF.